This T cell receptor (beta chain) was sequenced for a study of early T cells in non-severe SARS-CoV-2 infection. Study information: It was bulk RNA from unsorted whole blood that was sequenced, and the chains were unpaired. General study points: Anti-spike CD8 responses were favored by VDJdb matching, which missed private and CD4 specificities.

This clonotype was counted at least ten times. As yet, its antigen is unknown. This CDR3 contains 14 residues. The germline V gene has CDR1 LGHDT and CDR2 YNNKEL (reference sequence). Trimming removed 2 bases from V and 2 bases from J; junction bases left unmatched: 2. Each cDNA molecule carried a unique molecular identifier. MiXCR, run by TCRdb on the 5' RACE reads, gives a single entry per CDR3 protein. The repertoire holds around 75,000 distinct CDR3 sequences, with under 9.5% as singletons. This rearrangement joins TRBV3-1 to TRBJ1-2, with 7 bases lining up with TRBD1. The specimen sequenced was whole blood. The sequence was collected from an adult who was a healthcare worker with PCR-confirmed SARS-CoV-2 infection or an uninfected control (not recorded which). In DNA form, the CDR3 reads TGTGCCAGCAGCCAACGACAGGGCAACTATGGCTACACCTTC. Its translation: CASSQRQGNYGYTF.